Below, one TCR beta chain is given with its context. Its antigen is not identified. Produced via immunoSEQ multiplex PCR; TCRdb's table is partial and in-frame only. The sample yields fewer than 85,000 clones, roughly 80% seen once. These data originate in a study of T cell responses to AZD1222 COVID-19 vaccine. Study-wide points: Spike regions recognized by vaccine-associated CD4 TCRs spanned the protein, led by 160-218 and 743-854. The study sampled repertoires only after the peak T cell response.

This clonotype was obtained from an adult who received the AZD1222 COVID-19 vaccine. The sequences come from peripheral blood, collected 28 days after the second AZD1222 dose.

The CDR3: CASSIPGQGYEKLFF. CDR3 sequence (DNA): TGTGCCAGTAGTATACCGGGACAGGGGTATGAAAAACTGTTTTTT. The chain uses TRBV19 and TRBJ1-4; TRBD1 matches at 10 bases. The CDR3 spans 15 residues. V shed 2 bases and J 6 bases; nucleotides not matched to a gene: 3. Per the germline V gene, CDR1 is LNHDA and CDR2 is SQIVND (reference sequence).